A selection of T cell receptor beta chains follows, all from one sample in a study of regulatory T cells in long-lasting Graves disease. TCRdb passed the multiplex PCR reads through MiXCR, listing each CDR3 protein once. The table lists approximately 400,000 distinct CDR3 sequences, about 16% of them singletons, with approximately 22% in the top ten. Sequences were derived from peripheral blood mononuclear cells (PBMCs), sampled at new diagnosis, from a patient treated with antithyroid drugs. The receptors shown here come from a female donor with Graves disease. CDR3s include the opening cysteine and the closing phenylalanine or tryptophan. The D gene is left open where the match is weak. Only part of the rows carry a size: once, few, many, or a class if the clone is expanded.

TRBJ1-5,TRBV5-8,.,many,TGTGCCAGCAGCCGAGTCTCCATGAAAACCTTGAATCAGCCCCAGCATTTT,CASSRVSMKTLNQPQHF
TRBJ2-2,TRBV3-1,TRBD2,.,TGTGCCAGCAGCCAAGAGGGTAGCGGGGTCGACACCGGGGAGCTGTTTTTT,CASSQEGSGVDTGELFF
TRBJ2-1,TRBV20-1,.,many,TGCAGTGCTGGCATCGGGGGAACCTACAATGAGCAGTTCTTC,CSAGIGGTYNEQFF
TRBJ2-1,TRBV7-2,.,many,TGTGCCAGCAGCCGTAAGGCCATCGGGCGGACCTACAATGAGCAGTTCTTC,CASSRKAIGRTYNEQFF
TRBJ2-1,TRBV18,TRBD2,many,TGTGCCAGCTCACCAGGCCTAGCGGGCCTAAACAATGAGCAGTTCTTC,CASSPGLAGLNNEQFF
TRBJ2-7,TRBV20-1,TRBD2,many,TGCAGTGCTAGAGCCGCGGGCGGGGGGTTTGGCTCCTACGAGCAGTACTTC,CSARAAGGGFGSYEQYF
TRBJ2-7,TRBV30,TRBD1,.,TGTGCCCTTGACAGGGCCTCCTACGAGCAGTACTTC,CALDRASYEQYF
TRBJ2-1,TRBV9,TRBD2,many,TGTGCCAGCAGCGGCGGACTAGCGGGCTCCCTGGATGAGCAGTTCTTC,CASSGGLAGSLDEQFF
TRBJ2-3,TRBV27,.,.,TGTGCCAGCAGGAGGGGGTGGGACTTTCCTAGCACAGATACGCAGTATTTT,CASRRGWDFPSTDTQYF
TRBJ1-2,TRBV12-5,.,many,TGTGCTAGTGGGGGGGGGCGGGCAGACGGCTATGGCTACACCTTC,CASGGGRADGYGYTF
TRBJ2-1,TRBV7-2,TRBD2,many,TGTGCCAGCAGCTTAGCCCTTCTAGCGGGGGGGCATGAGCAGTTCTTC,CASSLALLAGGHEQFF
TRBJ1-2,TRBV11-2,.,many,TGTGCCAGCAGCTTAGCGATTGGCGGGACCCGCTATGGCTACACCTTC,CASSLAIGGTRYGYTF
TRBJ2-7,TRBV20-1,.,.,TGCAGTGCTAGAGTTTGGGTAGCGGCAGCCTACGAGCAGTACTTC,CSARVWVAAAYEQYF
TRBJ2-5,TRBV4-1,.,few,TGCGCCAGCAGCCATCCCGACGAGGGGACCCAGTACTTC,CASSHPDEGTQYF
TRBJ2-1,TRBV6-2/TRBV6-3,TRBD2,.,TGTGCCAGCAGGGCCGGGACTACGCTCCGCTATGAGCAGTTCTTC,CASRAGTTLRYEQFF
TRBJ2-3,TRBV5-1,TRBD2,once,TGCGCCAGCAGCTTCCGGACTAGCGGGGGGGCCACAGATACGCAGTATTTT,CASSFRTSGGATDTQYF
TRBJ2-7,TRBV9,TRBD1,many,TGTGCCAGCAGCGCCCCACAGGGGGACGAGCAGTACTTC,CASSAPQGDEQYF
TRBJ1-2,TRBV5-1,.,.,TGCGCCAGCAGATTTACCCGGGGACCGACCCCTTCTAACTATGGCTACACCTTC,CASRFTRGPTPSNYGYTF
TRBJ1-5,TRBV9,.,few,TGTGCCAGCAGCGTTACAGCAATAAATCAGCCCCAGCATTTT,CASSVTAINQPQHF
TRBJ2-2,TRBV11-2,TRBD1,.,TGTGCCGGCAGCCCCCGGACAGGGAACACCGGGGAGCTGTTTTTT,CAGSPRTGNTGELFF
TRBJ2-7,TRBV27,TRBD2,many,TGTGCCAGCAGTTTAGCGGGAGGGCACGAGCAGTACTTC,CASSLAGGHEQYF
TRBJ2-3,TRBV2,.,many,TGTGCCAGCACCCAAGCTAGCACAGATACGCAGTATTTT,CASTQASTDTQYF
TRBJ1-1,TRBV30,.,many,TGTGCCTGGAGTGTGTGGGGGCCGAACACTGAAGCTTTCTTT,CAWSVWGPNTEAFF
TRBJ1-1,TRBV10-3,.,many,TGTGCCATCAGTGATTTATGGGGGGAGAACACTGAAGCTTTCTTT,CAISDLWGENTEAFF
TRBJ1-1,TRBV18,TRBD1,few,TGTGCCAGCTCACCGAGACAGGGAAGGTATTTGACTGAAGCTTTCTTT,CASSPRQGRYLTEAFF